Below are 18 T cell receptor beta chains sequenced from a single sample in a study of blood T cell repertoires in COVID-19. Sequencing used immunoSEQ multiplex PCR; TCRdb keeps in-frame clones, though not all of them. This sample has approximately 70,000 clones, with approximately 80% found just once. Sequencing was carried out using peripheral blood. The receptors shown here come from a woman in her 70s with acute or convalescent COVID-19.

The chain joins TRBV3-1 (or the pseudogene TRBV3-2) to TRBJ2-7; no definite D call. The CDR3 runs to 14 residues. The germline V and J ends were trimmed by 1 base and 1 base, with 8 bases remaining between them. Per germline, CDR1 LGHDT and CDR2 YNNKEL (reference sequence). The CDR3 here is CASSQAHQSYEQYF. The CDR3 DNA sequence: TGTGCCAGCAGCCAAGCGCACCAGTCCTACGAGCAGTACTTC.

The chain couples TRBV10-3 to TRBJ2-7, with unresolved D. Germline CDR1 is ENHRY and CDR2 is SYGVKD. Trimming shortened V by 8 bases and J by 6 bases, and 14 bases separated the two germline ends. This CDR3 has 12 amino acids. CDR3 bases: TGTGCCATCCCGGTCGAGGTTGGCGAGCAGTACTTC. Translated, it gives CAIPVEVGEQYF.

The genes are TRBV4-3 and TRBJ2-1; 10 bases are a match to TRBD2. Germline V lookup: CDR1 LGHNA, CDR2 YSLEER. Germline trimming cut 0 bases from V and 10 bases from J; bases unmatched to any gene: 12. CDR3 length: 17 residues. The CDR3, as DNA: TGCGCCAGCAGCCAAGATTCGAGAAGCGGGGGGGCCCAGGAGCAGTTCTTC. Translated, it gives CASSQDSRSGGAQEQFF.

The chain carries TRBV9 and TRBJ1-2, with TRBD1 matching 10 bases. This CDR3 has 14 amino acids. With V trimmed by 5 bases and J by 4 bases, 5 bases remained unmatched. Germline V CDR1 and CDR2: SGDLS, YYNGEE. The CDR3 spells CASRRQGAIYGYTF. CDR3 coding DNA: TGTGCCAGCAGACGACAGGGGGCAATCTATGGCTACACCTTC.

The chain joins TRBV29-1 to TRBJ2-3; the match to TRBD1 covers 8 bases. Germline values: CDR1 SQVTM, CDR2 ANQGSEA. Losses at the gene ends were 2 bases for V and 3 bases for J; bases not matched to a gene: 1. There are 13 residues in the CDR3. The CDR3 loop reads CSVERQGTDTQYF. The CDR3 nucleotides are TGCAGCGTTGAACGACAGGGGACAGATACGCAGTATTTT.

CDR3 protein: CASSRTGGEETQYF. The DNA for the CDR3 is TGTGCCAGCAGTAGGACAGGGGGCGAGGAGACCCAGTACTTC. The chain joins TRBV9 to TRBJ2-5; TRBD1 matches 11 bases. Germline trimming cut 5 bases from V and 5 bases from J; bases unmatched to any gene: 5. There are 14 residues in the CDR3. Germline V gene lookup returns CDR1 SGDLS and CDR2 YYNGEE. Supplemented by reference TRBV9 and TRBJ2-5, the full variable domain reads DSGVTQTPKHLITATGQRVTLRCSPRSGDLSVYWYQQSLDQGLQFLIQYYNGEERAKGNILERFSAQQFPDLHSELNLSSLELGDSALYFCASSRTGGEETQYFGPGTRLLVL.

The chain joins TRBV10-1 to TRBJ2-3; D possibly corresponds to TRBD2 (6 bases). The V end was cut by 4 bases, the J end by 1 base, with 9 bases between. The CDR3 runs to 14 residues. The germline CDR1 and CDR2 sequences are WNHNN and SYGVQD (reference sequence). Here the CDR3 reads CASSVGGGTDTQYF. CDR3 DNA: TGCGCCAGCAGTGTTGGAGGGGGCACAGATACGCAGTATTTT.

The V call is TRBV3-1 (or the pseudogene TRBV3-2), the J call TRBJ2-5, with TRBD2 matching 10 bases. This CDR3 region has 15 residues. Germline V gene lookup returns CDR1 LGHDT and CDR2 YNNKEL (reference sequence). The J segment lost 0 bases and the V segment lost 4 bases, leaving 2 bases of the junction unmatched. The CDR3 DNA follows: TGTGCCAGCAGCCCTACTAGCGGGAACCAAGAGACCCAGTACTTC. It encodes CASSPTSGNQETQYF.

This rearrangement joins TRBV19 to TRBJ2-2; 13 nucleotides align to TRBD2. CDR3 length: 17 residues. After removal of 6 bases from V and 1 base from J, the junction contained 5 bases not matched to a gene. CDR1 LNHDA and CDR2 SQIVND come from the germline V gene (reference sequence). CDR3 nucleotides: TGTGCCAGTAGCCGACTAGCGGGAGGCCAGAACACCGGGGAGCTGTTTTTT. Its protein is CASSRLAGGQNTGELFF.

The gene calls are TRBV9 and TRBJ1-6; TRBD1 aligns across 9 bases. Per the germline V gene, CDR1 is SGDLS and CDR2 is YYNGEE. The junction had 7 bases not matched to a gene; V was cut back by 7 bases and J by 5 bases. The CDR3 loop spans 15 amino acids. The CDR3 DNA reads TGTGCCAGCGGGCTACAGGGGGCGAATAATTCACCCCTCCACTTT. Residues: CASGLQGANNSPLHF.

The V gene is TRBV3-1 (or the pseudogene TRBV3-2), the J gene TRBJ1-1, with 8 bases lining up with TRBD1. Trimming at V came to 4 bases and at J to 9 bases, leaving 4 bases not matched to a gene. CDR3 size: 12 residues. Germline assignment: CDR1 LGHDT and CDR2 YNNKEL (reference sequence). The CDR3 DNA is TGTGCCAGCAGCCCTAGGACAGGGAAAGCTTTCTTT. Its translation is CASSPRTGKAFF.

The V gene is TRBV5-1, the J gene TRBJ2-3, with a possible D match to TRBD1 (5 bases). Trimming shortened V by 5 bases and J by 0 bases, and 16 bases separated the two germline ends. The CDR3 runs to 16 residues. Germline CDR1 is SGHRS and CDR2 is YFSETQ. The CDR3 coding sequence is TGCGCCAGCAGGTCCGGTGGGGCGATTAGCACAGATACGCAGTATTTT. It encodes CASRSGGAISTDTQYF.

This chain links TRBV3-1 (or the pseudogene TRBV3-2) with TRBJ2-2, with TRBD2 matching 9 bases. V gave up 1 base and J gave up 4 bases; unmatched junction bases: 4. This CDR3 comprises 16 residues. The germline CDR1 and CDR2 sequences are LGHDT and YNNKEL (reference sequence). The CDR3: CASSQGTSAGTGELFF. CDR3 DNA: TGTGCCAGCAGCCAAGGGACTAGCGCGGGCACCGGGGAGCTGTTTTTT.

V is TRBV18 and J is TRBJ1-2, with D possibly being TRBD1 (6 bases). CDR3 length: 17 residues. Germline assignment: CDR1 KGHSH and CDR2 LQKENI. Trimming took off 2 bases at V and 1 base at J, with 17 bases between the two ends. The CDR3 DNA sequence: TGTGCCAGCTCACCAGGGGGAGGGGACACACTTAACTATGGCTACACCTTC. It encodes CASSPGGGDTLNYGYTF.

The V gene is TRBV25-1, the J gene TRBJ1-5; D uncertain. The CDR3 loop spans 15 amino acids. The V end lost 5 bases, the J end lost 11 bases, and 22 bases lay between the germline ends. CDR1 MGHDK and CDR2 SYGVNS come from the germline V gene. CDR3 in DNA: TGTGCCAGCAGTCCCTTTGACGCTGACAACGTGGCCCAGCATTTT. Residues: CASSPFDADNVAQHF.

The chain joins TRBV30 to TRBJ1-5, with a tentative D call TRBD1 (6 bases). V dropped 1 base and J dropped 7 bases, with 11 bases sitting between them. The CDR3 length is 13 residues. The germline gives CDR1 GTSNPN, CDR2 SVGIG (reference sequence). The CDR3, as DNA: TGTGCCTGGAGTGCGGGGGGCTGGCAGCCCCAGCATTTT. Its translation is CAWSAGGWQPQHF.

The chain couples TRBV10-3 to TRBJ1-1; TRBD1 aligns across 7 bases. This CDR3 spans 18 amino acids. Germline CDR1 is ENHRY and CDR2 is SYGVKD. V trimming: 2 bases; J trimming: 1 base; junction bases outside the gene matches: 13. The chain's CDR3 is CAISEQYRGPRRNTEAFF. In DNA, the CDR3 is TGTGCCATCAGTGAGCAATACAGGGGCCCGAGGAGGAACACTGAAGCTTTCTTT.

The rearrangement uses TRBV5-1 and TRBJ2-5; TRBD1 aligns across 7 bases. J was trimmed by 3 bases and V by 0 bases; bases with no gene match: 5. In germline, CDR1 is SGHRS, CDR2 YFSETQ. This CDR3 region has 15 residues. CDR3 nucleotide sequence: TGCGCCAGCAGCTTGGGGGGACAGATCGAAGAGACCCAGTACTTC. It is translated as CASSLGGQIEETQYF.